These 27 T cell receptor beta chains were sequenced from one sample in a study of T cell repertoires in cytomegalovirus infection. One entry per CDR3 protein results from TCRdb running MiXCR on the reads. The sample has around 900,000 distinct CDR3 sequences, less than 40% seen once. The antigens these receptors bind are not known. The specimen was cultured CD8+ T cells from PBMCs, collected from culture after CMV antigen stimulation. These receptors were taken from a human donor in good health (CMV status not recorded). Some clones in this sample may be carry-over from other donors' samples.

The chain uses TRBV15 and TRBJ2-1; D not certain. The CDR3 runs to 16 residues. Germline values: CDR1 LNHNV, CDR2 YYDKDF (reference sequence). Trimming removed 3 bases at V and 3 bases at J, with 15 bases between. The CDR3 loop reads CATSSFDPLGYNEQFF. The CDR3 DNA follows: TGTGCCACCAGCAGTTTTGATCCTCTTGGCTACAATGAGCAGTTCTTC.

This clonotype appeared once. The chain combines TRBV6-5 with TRBJ1-1, with D possibly matching TRBD1 (6 bases). The germline V and J ends were trimmed by 8 bases and 2 bases, with 18 bases remaining between them. Germline values: CDR1 MNHEY, CDR2 SVGAGI. CDR3 length: 15 amino acids. CDR3 region: CASRHHREQNTEAFF. The DNA of the CDR3 is TGTGCCAGCCGTCATCACAGGGAGCAAAACACTGAAGCTTTCTTT.

The chain uses TRBV6-6 and TRBJ2-3, with TRBD2 identical over 13 bases. The ends lost 2 bases at V and 2 bases at J; junction bases unmatched: 7. This CDR3 region has 18 residues. CDR1 MNHNY and CDR2 SVGAGI come from the germline V gene (reference sequence). The CDR3 sequence: CASSYQTSGGPPTDTQYF. DNA of the CDR3: TGTGCCAGCAGTTACCAGACTAGCGGGGGGCCTCCCACAGATACGCAGTATTTT.

The CDR3 DNA reads as TGTGCCAGCAGCACTAATCCTTACGAGCAGTACTTC. Translation gives CASSTNPYEQYF. J is TRBJ2-7 and V is TRBV5-6; no clear D. The CDR3 runs 12 residues. Per germline, CDR1 SGHDT and CDR2 YYEEEE. V gave up 4 bases and J gave up 4 bases, with 9 bases separating them.

This clonotype was detected many times. The rearrangement uses TRBV7-6 and TRBJ2-2, with 7 bases identical to TRBD1. J was trimmed by 1 base and V by 2 bases; bases with no gene match: 7. Germline CDR1 reads SGHVS; CDR2 reads FNYEAQ. The CDR3 extends over 17 amino acids. The CDR3 region is CASSLYLTGRNTGELFF. The DNA for the CDR3 is TGTGCCAGCAGCTTATACCTGACAGGGAGGAACACCGGGGAGCTGTTTTTT. Drawing the rest from reference TRBV7-6 and TRBJ2-2, the complete variable domain is GAGVSQSPRYKVTKRGQDVALRCDPISGHVSLYWYRQALGQGPEFLTYFNYEAQQDKSGLPNDRFSAERPEGSISTLTIQRTEQRDSAMYRCASSLYLTGRNTGELFFGEGSRLTVL.

The chain combines TRBV27 with TRBJ1-1; 8 bases agree with TRBD1. V dropped 4 bases and J dropped 4; count of bases not matched to a gene: 11. The CDR3 contains 16 residues. Germline V gene lookup returns CDR1 MNHEY and CDR2 SMNVEV (reference sequence). CDR3 amino acids: CASSSPGPDRATEAFF. In DNA, the CDR3 is TGTGCCAGCAGTTCTCCAGGACCGGACAGGGCCACTGAAGCTTTCTTT.

The CDR3 bases are TGTGCCAGCAGCGTCACCGGAAGCTCTGGGGCCAACGTCCTGACTTTC. It yields the protein CASSVTGSSGANVLTF. The chain joins TRBV9 to TRBJ2-6; unclear D gene. Trimming pared 2 bases from V and 0 bases from J, leaving 9 bases between. Germline V gene sequence: CDR1 SGDLS, CDR2 YYNGEE. The CDR3 consists of 16 residues.

The chain combines TRBV12-3 or TRBV12-4 with TRBJ2-5; D may be TRBD1 (5 bases). Deletions cut 3 bases from V and 7 bases from J, with 15 bases between. The CDR3 is 14 residues long. The CDR3 loop reads CASSFETAVWTQYF. The DNA for the CDR3 is TGTGCCAGCAGTTTCGAGACAGCCGTATGGACCCAGTACTTC.

As concerns this clonotype: A much larger clone differs from this one at a single base, so this may be a read error. The chain uses TRBV7-6 and TRBJ2-3; tentatively, D is TRBD2 (6 bases). V was clipped by 8 bases and J by 2 bases, with 23 bases between them. CDR1 and CDR2 (germline): SGHVS, FNYEAQ. This CDR3 comprises 17 residues. Here the CDR3 DNA reads TGTGCCAGCTACGGACCCGGGACTTGCGGTTACACAGATACGCAGTATTTT. This encodes CASYGPGTCGYTDTQYF.

V and J are TRBV13 and TRBJ2-2; D call uncertain. Per germline, CDR1 PRHDT and CDR2 FYEKMQ (reference sequence). The CDR3 spans 17 residues. V was pared by 4 bases and J by 0 bases, with 15 bases between. The CDR3 nucleotides are TGTGCCAGCAGCTCCGGACGGTGGGCATCGAACACCGGGGAGCTGTTTTTT. Translated, it gives CASSSGRWASNTGELFF.

For this clonotype: It may be a read error: a sequence one base away is much more abundant. The V and J genes are TRBV27 and TRBJ2-7; the D gene is possibly TRBD2 (5 bases). The CDR3 runs to 15 residues. V was clipped by 5 bases and J by 6 bases, with 20 bases between them. Germline loops: CDR1 MNHEY, CDR2 SMNVEV (reference sequence). The CDR3 DNA sequence: TGTGCCAGCAGTCCCAACGGCAGGACTCTAGTCGAGCAGTACTTC. Translated, it gives CASSPNGRTLVEQYF.

In the case of this clonotype: At one of its ends the junction is not consistent with the germline gene, which may arise from a read error. V and J are TRBV20-1 and TRBJ2-1; 9 bases line up with TRBD1. The CDR3 extends over 16 amino acids. In germline, CDR1 is DFQATT, CDR2 SNEGSKA (reference sequence). DNA of the CDR3: TGCAGTGTTAGAGATTGGGACAGGGCCCCCTACAATGAGCAGTTCTTC. Protein: CSVRDWDRAPYNEQFF.

At least ten counts were recorded for this clonotype. This chain uses TRBV7-2 with TRBJ2-3, with D maybe TRBD2 (6 bases). Germline CDR1 reads SGHTA; CDR2 reads FQGNSA. The V end lost 5 bases, the J end lost 0 bases, and 24 bases lay between the germline ends. This CDR3 is built from 19 residues. CDR3 residues: CASSPEGLGGGISTDTQYF. The CDR3 nucleotides read TGTGCCAGCAGCCCAGAGGGGCTGGGCGGAGGGATTAGCACAGATACGCAGTATTTT.

This chain connects TRBV7-4 to TRBJ2-7; TRBD1 agrees at 7 bases. Germline V lookup: CDR1 SGHVT, CDR2 SQSDAQ. The junction had 11 bases not matched to a gene; V was cut back by 4 bases and J by 5 bases. The CDR3 consists of 15 residues. DNA for the CDR3: TGTGCCAGCAGCTCGATAAGACAGGGTGAACACGAGCAGTACGTC. Its translation: CASSSIRQGEHEQYV.

The chain has TRBV7-2 and TRBJ2-5; TRBD2 matches at 8 bases. The CDR3 runs to 15 residues. The germline CDR1 and CDR2 sequences are SGHTA and FQGNSA. CDR3 protein: CVSIPGGASQETQYF. The CDR3 nucleotides are TGTGTCAGTATCCCGGGAGGGGCAAGTCAAGAGACCCAGTACTTC.

This clonotype was seen a few times. The chain recombines TRBV7-9 with TRBJ1-3; 9 bases map to TRBD1. Germline V gives CDR1 SEHNR, CDR2 FQNEAQ (reference sequence). The CDR3 has 16 amino acids. V lost 5 bases to trimming and J lost 0 bases; unmatched junction nucleotides: 5. The CDR3 DNA follows: TGTGCCAGCAGCGGGACAGGGACATTCTCTGGAAACACCATATATTTT. Translated, it gives CASSGTGTFSGNTIYF.

This clonotype was counted a few times. The gene calls are TRBV6-1 and TRBJ2-7; TRBD1 is a possible D gene (6 bases). Per germline, CDR1 MNHNS and CDR2 SASEGT. V lost 1 base to trimming and J lost 4 bases, with 11 bases between them. This CDR3 region has 14 residues. The CDR3 protein is CASSEEGEGYEQYF. The CDR3 region has the DNA TGTGCCAGCAGTGAAGAGGGGGAAGGGTACGAGCAGTACTTC.

The V call is TRBV5-6, the J call TRBJ2-7; 8 nucleotides agree with TRBD1. After removal of 1 base from V and 5 bases from J, the junction contained 11 bases not matched to a gene. Germline V gene data show CDR1 as SGHDT and CDR2 as YYEEEE. The CDR3 consists of 16 residues. For the CDR3, the DNA is TGTGCCAGCAGCTTGAGTCCCCGGGACAGGAACCACGAGCAGTACTTC. Protein product: CASSLSPRDRNHEQYF.

With respect to this clonotype: A much larger clone is a single base away; this may be a read error. V gene TRBV7-6 combines with J gene TRBJ2-2, with D maybe TRBD2 (5 bases). This CDR3 is built from 15 residues. Germline values: CDR1 SGHVS, CDR2 FNYEAQ. This chain's CDR3 is CASSLPGSNTGVLFF. In nucleotides, the CDR3 is TGTGCCAGCAGCTTACCGGGGTCGAACACCGGGGTGCTGTTTTTT.

This clonotype was detected only a few times. The junction shows a germline mismatch at one end, possibly a read error. V gene TRBV29-1 combines with J gene TRBJ2-7, with a tentative D call TRBD2 (5 bases). The CDR3 runs 15 residues. The germline V gene has CDR1 SQVTM and CDR2 ANQGSEA. The CDR3: CSVRWRSDFFYEQYF. The CDR3 coding sequence is TGTAGCGTCCGTTGGAGGTCAGACTTTTTCTACGAGCAGTACTTC.

This clonotype was observed many times. This chain uses TRBV7-2 with TRBJ2-1; D is undetermined. Between the trimmed V and J ends, which lost 5 bases and 9 bases, there was a span of 14 bases. The germline V gene has CDR1 SGHTA and CDR2 FQGNSA. This CDR3 is 13 amino acids long. CDR3 DNA: TGTGCCAGCAGCAGGTTGTCCAGGATTGAGCAGTTCTTC. This encodes CASSRLSRIEQFF.

Concerning this clonotype itself: A much larger clone differs from this one at a single base, so this may be a read error. CDR3 protein: CANSLGGGGAYEQYV. The CDR3 nucleotides read TGTGCCAACAGCTTAGGGGGCGGGGGGGCGTACGAGCAGTACGTC. The rearrangement links TRBV7-2 to TRBJ2-7; 9 positions match TRBD2. The CDR3 is 15 amino acids. Germline-derived CDR1 and CDR2 are SGHTA and FQGNSA.

Points on this clonotype: Sequence at one end of the junction differs from germline and may be a read error. The chain is built from TRBV7-2 and TRBJ2-5; D possibly corresponds to TRBD2 (5 bases). The CDR3 extends over 15 amino acids. From germline, CDR1 is SGHTA and CDR2 FQGNSA. The CDR3 DNA sequence: TGTGTCAGCAGCTTAGGAGGATCAAGGTGGGAGACCCAGTACTTC. Residues: CVSSLGGSRWETQYF.

This clonotype was picked up many times. The chain combines TRBV9 with TRBJ2-2; 14 bases fit TRBD2. There are 18 residues in the CDR3. V lost 4 bases, J lost 2 bases, and 7 bases stayed unmatched. CDR1 is SGDLS, CDR2 YYNGEE, per germline. In DNA, the CDR3 is TGTGCCAGCAGCATCCCGGGACTAGCGGGGGTTAACACCGGGGAGCTGTTTTTT. Protein product: CASSIPGLAGVNTGELFF.

The chain carries TRBV12-3 or TRBV12-4 and TRBJ2-2, with 7 nucleotides matching TRBD1. This CDR3 comprises 13 residues. V gave up 10 bases and J gave up 5 bases; unmatched junction bases: 7. The CDR3 protein is CATEQGRTGELFF. CDR3 DNA sequence: TGTGCCACGGAACAGGGGCGGACCGGGGAGCTGTTTTTT.

This sequence joins TRBV4-2 and TRBJ1-2, with D unclear. This CDR3 region has 15 residues. CDR1 and CDR2 from the germline V gene are LGHNA and YNFKEQ. The V end was cut by 3 bases, the J end by 8 bases, with 19 bases between. The CDR3 sequence: CASSQDRSASQGYTF. CDR3 nucleotide sequence: TGTGCCAGCAGCCAGGACCGCAGCGCCTCGCAGGGCTACACCTTC.

V and J are TRBV20-1 and TRBJ2-5; D not certain. The CDR3 is made up of 15 amino acids. V lost 1 base and J lost 5, with 17 bases in between. CDR1 DFQATT and CDR2 SNEGSKA come from the germline V gene (reference sequence). The CDR3 region is CSARASLPASETQYF. CDR3 sequence (DNA): TGCAGTGCTAGAGCGTCACTCCCGGCAAGTGAGACCCAGTACTTC.